This entry lists 24 T cell receptor beta chains sequenced from one sample in a study of regulatory T cells in long-lasting Graves disease. The TCR beta library used iRepertoire HTBI primers with Arm-PCR amplification of CDR3. TCRdb itself ran the multiplex PCR reads through MiXCR, one entry per CDR3 protein. The sample consists of hundreds of thousands of distinct CDR3 sequences, about 15% of them appearing once. The time point denotes: newly diagnosed GD, antithyroid drugs for less than 3 months. With RNA extracted from PBMCs as input, the TCR library was made. The same data also contributed to another study, on T cells in Graves' hyperthyroidism and ophthalmopathy.

The sample consisted of peripheral blood mononuclear cells (PBMCs), taken at new diagnosis, from a patient treated with antithyroid drugs. Receptors originate from a woman aged 40 to 55 with Graves disease.

Comments on this clonotype: Since a much larger clone is just one base distant, this may be a read error. The chain links TRBV30 to TRBJ1-1; D is undetermined. The CDR3 loop spans 14 amino acids. Germline CDR1 and CDR2: GTSNPN and SVGIG (reference sequence). CDR3 sequence: CAWSVVAGNTGAFF. The DNA for the CDR3 is TGTGCCTGGAGTGTGGTGGCAGGTAACACTGGAGCTTTCTTT.

This clonotype was counted once. This chain connects TRBV19 to TRBJ1-5; 9 bases map to TRBD1. The CDR3 runs 15 residues. Germline trimming cut 3 bases from V and 6 bases from J; bases unmatched to any gene: 6. Per germline, CDR1 LNHDA and CDR2 SQIVND (reference sequence). CDR3 in amino acids: CASSIRDRASQPQHF. For the CDR3, the DNA is TGTGCCAGTAGTATTAGGGACAGGGCGAGTCAGCCCCAGCATTTT.

In this sample, this clonotype turned up many times. V usage is TRBV5-1 and J usage is TRBJ2-1; possible D gene TRBD2, 5 bases. The CDR3 runs 16 residues. Trimming pared 0 bases from V and 1 base from J, leaving 11 bases between. Germline CDR1 and CDR2: SGHRS and YFSETQ. The CDR3 coding sequence is TGCGCCAGCAGCTTGGCGGTGGGAGTATCCTACAATGAGCAGTTCTTC. Protein: CASSLAVGVSYNEQFF.

This clonotype was seen repeatedly, ten times or more. The chain joins TRBV7-9 to TRBJ2-1; possible D gene TRBD1, 6 bases. V was clipped by 0 bases and J by 8 bases, with 17 bases between them. The CDR3 has 16 residues. The germline V gene encodes CDR1 SEHNR and CDR2 FQNEAQ (reference sequence). The CDR3 reads CASSLATGSSIDEQFF. The CDR3 bases are TGTGCCAGCAGCTTAGCCACAGGGTCTAGCATCGATGAGCAGTTCTTC.

This clonotype was found a few times. V is TRBV19 and J is TRBJ2-7; 13 bases agree with TRBD2. The CDR3 is 17 amino acids. Germline V gene data show CDR1 as LNHDA and CDR2 as SQIVND (reference sequence). With V trimmed by 5 bases and J by 4 bases, 11 bases remained unmatched. CDR3 bases: TGTGCCAGTAGTCTTCGGACTAGCGGGAGTGGGAAGTACGAGCAGTACTTC. Protein product: CASSLRTSGSGKYEQYF.

This clonotype was seen at least ten times. This sequence joins TRBV18 and TRBJ2-7; 9 nucleotides align to TRBD2. Germline trimming cut 6 bases from V and 5 bases from J; bases unmatched to any gene: 5. This CDR3 region has 13 residues. CDR1 and CDR2 (germline): KGHSH, LQKENI. CDR3: CASSLREGDEQYF. CDR3 nucleotide sequence: TGTGCCAGCTCTCTGCGGGAGGGCGACGAGCAGTACTTC.

J is TRBJ1-1 and V is TRBV7-9, with TRBD1 identical over 10 bases. The germline gives CDR1 SEHNR, CDR2 FQNEAQ (reference sequence). The CDR3 loop spans 14 amino acids. V was pared by 5 bases and J by 9 bases, with 9 bases of the junction left unmatched. Here the CDR3 reads CASSPRTGGSKAFF. The DNA for the CDR3 is TGTGCCAGCAGCCCACGGACAGGGGGTTCGAAAGCTTTCTTT.

The rearrangement uses TRBV28 and TRBJ2-1, with TRBD2 matching over 11 bases. The CDR3 is 18 residues long. J was trimmed by 4 bases and V by 2 bases; bases with no gene match: 10. CDR1 and CDR2 (germline): MDHEN, SYDVKM. The CDR3 here is CASSLGLAGGRIYNEQFF. Here the CDR3 DNA reads TGTGCCAGCAGTTTAGGGCTAGCGGGAGGCCGGATATACAATGAGCAGTTCTTC.

This clonotype was observed a single time. CDR3 loop: CASPGASGFSYEQYF. The CDR3 DNA follows: TGTGCCAGCCCCGGGGCTAGCGGGTTCTCCTACGAGCAGTACTTC. V gene TRBV2 combines with J gene TRBJ2-7; 8 nucleotides agree with TRBD2. Germline-derived CDR1 and CDR2 are SNHLY and FYNNEI. This CDR3 contains 15 residues. The ends lost 8 bases at V and 0 bases at J; junction bases unmatched: 9. The full variable domain, with the rest looked up from reference TRBV2 and TRBJ2-7, is EPEVTQTPSHQVTQMGQEVILRCVPISNHLYFYWYRQILGQKVEFLVSFYNNEISEKSEIFDDQFSVERPDGSNFTLKIRSTKLEDSAMYFCASPGASGFSYEQYFGPGTRLTVT.

This clonotype was recorded many times. This chain uses TRBV2 with TRBJ1-5; D is unclear. Germline V gives CDR1 SNHLY, CDR2 FYNNEI. This CDR3 comprises 11 residues. V was cut by 4 bases and J by 5 bases, with 3 bases left in between. For the CDR3, the DNA is TGTGCCAGCAGTGGGGATCAGCCCCAGCATTTT. This translates into CASSGDQPQHF.

This clonotype was detected many times. This chain uses TRBV12-3 or TRBV12-4 with TRBJ2-2, with D unclear. Deletions cut 1 base from V and 6 bases from J, with 6 bases between. The CDR3 extends over 13 amino acids. The CDR3 sequence: CASSLEAAGELFF. CDR3 bases: TGTGCCAGCAGTTTAGAGGCGGCCGGGGAGCTGTTTTTT.

This clonotype was seen many times. The chain links TRBV12-3 or TRBV12-4 to TRBJ2-1, with D uncertain. CDR3 length equals 10 residues. V gave up 8 bases and J gave up 13 bases, with 12 bases separating them. Here the CDR3 reads CASSAEVQFF. In nucleotides, the CDR3 is TGTGCCAGCTCCGCCGAGGTTCAGTTCTTC.

This clonotype was seen only a few times. The rearrangement links TRBV27 to TRBJ2-7, with 8 bases aligning to TRBD1. Germline V gene data show CDR1 as MNHEY and CDR2 as SMNVEV (reference sequence). The trim removed 0 bases at V and 6 bases at J, leaving 4 bases unmatched. The length of the CDR3 is 14 residues. The CDR3 reads CASSLSTDRGEQYF. The CDR3 nucleotides are TGTGCCAGCAGTTTATCGACTGACAGGGGCGAGCAGTACTTC.

This clonotype has a count of ten or more. The chain links TRBV12-3 or TRBV12-4 to TRBJ2-2; 7 positions match TRBD1. The junction had 7 bases not matched to a gene; V was cut back by 1 base and J by 5 bases. The CDR3 spans 16 residues. The CDR3 spells CASSLGATGFTGELFF. The DNA for the CDR3 is TGTGCCAGCAGTTTAGGTGCGACAGGGTTTACCGGGGAGCTGTTTTTT.

This clonotype was recorded at least ten times. V and J are TRBV6-5 and TRBJ1-6; D is uncertain. Trimming stripped 2 bases from V and 7 bases from J, with 6 bases between. This CDR3 has 13 amino acids. Germline V gives CDR1 MNHEY, CDR2 SVGAGI. In DNA form, the CDR3 reads TGTGCCAGCAGTTACACCCTGAATTCACCCCTCCACTTT. Encoded protein: CASSYTLNSPLHF.

The V call is TRBV12-3 or TRBV12-4, the J call TRBJ1-4; 8 bases agree with TRBD1. The CDR3 contains 13 residues. With 8 bases clipped from V and 15 bases from J, the junction kept 14 bases outside the gene matches. CDR3 residues: CASGRDRGYRMFF. The CDR3 region has the DNA TGTGCCAGCGGCCGAGACAGGGGATACAGAATGTTTTTT.

In its sample, this clonotype was seen many times. The gene calls are TRBV2 and TRBJ2-7, with TRBD2 identical over 12 bases. Germline loops: CDR1 SNHLY, CDR2 FYNNEI. Trimming removed 4 bases from V and 10 bases from J; junction bases left unmatched: 8. The CDR3 runs 14 residues. CDR3 region: CASSAPSGRGEQYF. The CDR3 nucleotides are TGTGCCAGCAGTGCTCCTAGCGGGAGGGGGGAACAGTACTTC.

This clonotype showed up many times. This sequence joins TRBV7-8 and TRBJ2-7; D call uncertain. CDR1 is SGHVS and CDR2 is FQNEAQ in the germline V gene. The CDR3 totals 15 residues. Trimming cost V 1 base and J 2 bases, with 12 bases left between them. CDR3 loop: CASSLGLQPTYEQYF. The DNA for the CDR3 is TGTGCCAGCAGCTTAGGGCTTCAACCTACCTACGAGCAGTACTTC.

The chain employs TRBV20-1 and TRBJ1-6, with D unresolved. The V and J ends lost 3 bases and 0 bases respectively, with 21 bases between them. Germline V gives CDR1 DFQATT, CDR2 SNEGSKA (reference sequence). The CDR3 length is 19 residues. The CDR3 coding sequence is TGCAGTGCTAGTTTAGTGCCCCCGGGAGCCAGCTCCTATAATTCACCCCTCCACTTT. Protein: CSASLVPPGASSYNSPLHF.

This clonotype was seen a handful of times. CDR3 in DNA: TGTGCCAGCAGTGGGACTAGCGGGAGTGAGCAGTTCTTC. Translating gives CASSGTSGSEQFF. The chain links TRBV6-1 to TRBJ2-1, with 13 bases fitting TRBD2. CDR3 length equals 13 residues. The germline V gene encodes CDR1 MNHNS and CDR2 SASEGT. V shed 4 bases and J 9 bases; nucleotides not matched to a gene: 0.

This clonotype was recorded many times. The J gene is TRBJ1-6, the V gene TRBV6-9; unclear D gene. The length of the CDR3 is 14 residues. Trimming took 3 bases from V and 0 from J, leaving 3 bases between them. Germline V gene sequence: CDR1 MNHGY, CDR2 SVAAGI. CDR3 in DNA: TGTGCCAGCAGTTACTCCTCCTATAATTCACCCCTCCACTTT. This translates into CASSYSSYNSPLHF.

This clonotype was detected a few times. The chain links TRBV12-5 to TRBJ1-6, with TRBD1 as a possible D gene (5 bases). The ends were cut back, 5 bases at V and 0 bases at J, with 11 bases in the middle. The CDR3 has 16 residues. CDR1 is LGHNT, CDR2 FRNRAP, per germline. The CDR3 spells CASGLGAGSYNSPLHF. CDR3 sequence (DNA): TGTGCTAGTGGTCTAGGGGCCGGCTCCTATAATTCACCCCTCCACTTT.

In this sample, this clonotype turned up many times. The chain joins TRBV27 to TRBJ1-2; D gene ambiguous. Germline lookup yields CDR1 MNHEY and CDR2 SMNVEV (reference sequence). Trimming removed 2 bases at V and 2 bases at J, with 15 bases between. There are 16 residues in the CDR3. The CDR3 is CASSLSISVSNYGYTF. The DNA of the CDR3 is TGTGCCAGCAGTTTAAGTATCAGTGTCTCAAACTATGGCTACACCTTC.

A word on this clonotype: This sequence may be a read error, since a much larger clone differs from it by one base. The DNA is left out, because the CDR3 cannot be placed on it with certainty; the CDR3 is given as TCRdb lists it. V gene TRBV12-3 or TRBV12-4 combines with J gene TRBJ2-1; the DNA was not used to check the table's D call, TRBD1. The CDR3 is 17 amino acids long, termini counted. The CDR3 sequence: CASSLVAPGSSYNEQLF.